The rows below give T cell receptor beta chains drawn from one sample of a study of cytomegalovirus exposure and HLA in healthy donors. Libraries were prepared by immunoSEQ multiplex PCR; TCRdb keeps only in-frame clonotypes and omits some of them. The table has 100,000 to 150,000 clones, roughly 85% seen once. The specimen was PBMCs. The origin of the receptors is a boy aged 5 to 17 in good health and CMV-seronegative. Both conserved end residues are part of each CDR3. D genes are given only for firm matches. Some rows mark clone size as missing; the rest say once, few, many or name a class of expanded clone.

clone_size d_call j_call v_call cdr3_aa cdr3_nt
few - TRBJ2-7 TRBV5-1 CASSLGRSYEQYF TGCGCCAGCAGCTTGGGACGGAGCTACGAGCAGTACTTC
once TRBD2 TRBJ2-3 TRBV30 CAWRGLAGTTDTQYF TGTGCCTGGAGGGGACTAGCGGGGACCACAGATACGCAGTATTTT
- TRBD1 TRBJ1-2 TRBV27 CASSARTGFLMDNYGYTF TGTGCCAGCAGTGCGCGGACAGGTTTTCTTATGGACAACTATGGCTACACCTTC
- - TRBJ2-1 TRBV29-1 CSVVEGFGSGRNEQFF TGCAGCGTTGTTGAGGGGTTCGGGAGCGGGCGGAATGAGCAGTTCTTC
few TRBD1 TRBJ2-6 TRBV13 CASSRTGPSGANVLTF TGTGCCAGCAGCCGGACAGGGCCCTCTGGGGCCAACGTCCTGACTTTC
- - TRBJ2-1 TRBV6-5 CASSSGHRAEQFF TGTGCCAGCAGTTCAGGACATCGGGCTGAGCAGTTCTTC
- - TRBJ1-1 TRBV6-1 CASSEEGSMNTEAFF TGTGCCAGCAGTGAAGAGGGGTCCATGAACACTGAAGCTTTCTTT
once TRBD2 TRBJ2-3 TRBV30 CAWSVRKLAGGPFVDTQYF TGTGCCTGGAGTGTACGGAAACTAGCGGGAGGGCCTTTTGTGGATACGCAGTATTTT
- - TRBJ1-1 TRBV6-1 CASSEGSWNTEAFF TGTGCCAGCAGTGAAGGTTCCTGGAACACTGAAGCTTTCTTT
- TRBD1 TRBJ2-7 TRBV4-3 CASSPTRTGGNEQYF TGCGCCAGCAGCCCGACCCGGACAGGGGGGAACGAGCAGTACTTC
- TRBD2 TRBJ2-1 TRBV27 CASSGLAGSDEQFF TGTGCCAGCAGTGGACTAGCGGGATCCGATGAGCAGTTCTTC
- TRBD2 TRBJ2-1 TRBV29-1 CSGCKREGHEQFF TGCAGCGGATGTAAGCGGGAGGGCCATGAGCAGTTCTTC
- - TRBJ2-1 TRBV2 CASGTTGDGEQFF TGTGCCAGCGGGACGACGGGGGATGGTGAGCAGTTCTTC
- - TRBJ2-5 TRBV7-8 CASSSLTAGTGSETQYF TGTGCCAGCAGCTCACTCACCGCCGGGACTGGGTCAGAGACCCAGTACTTC
- TRBD2 TRBJ2-5 TRBV27 CASSLASGMGETQYF TGTGCCAGCAGTCTCGCGAGCGGGATGGGGGAGACCCAGTACTTC
- - TRBJ1-5 TRBV19 CASSNRQGNQPQHF TGTGCCAGTAGTAATCGGCAGGGCAATCAGCCCCAGCATTTT
once - TRBJ1-5 TRBV19 CASARESNQPQHF TGTGCCAGTGCGAGGGAGAGCAATCAGCCCCAGCATTTT
once - TRBJ2-1 TRBV29-1 CSVDLGLGGEQFF TGCAGCGTTGATTTGGGGCTTGGTGGTGAGCAGTTCTTC
- - TRBJ2-1 TRBV30 CAWSVSSPGEQFF TGTGCCTGGAGTGTTTCTAGCCCTGGTGAGCAGTTCTTC
- - TRBJ1-2 TRBV6-6 CASSYSAIYGYTF TGTGCCAGCAGTTACAGCGCGATCTATGGCTACACCTTC
- TRBD1 TRBJ2-3 TRBV7-9 CASSSLGQYTQYF TGTGCCAGCAGCTCGCTGGGACAGTATACGCAGTATTTT
- TRBD1 TRBJ2-6 TRBV7-3 CASSFGVPRGNASGANVLTF TGTGCCAGCAGCTTCGGAGTCCCCAGGGGGAACGCCTCTGGGGCCAACGTCCTGACTTTC
- TRBD2 TRBJ2-7 TRBV6-5 CASMLAGRGEQYF TGTGCCAGCATGCTAGCGGGACGGGGGGAGCAGTACTTC
- - TRBJ2-1 TRBV6-6 CASSYKIGPHNEQFF TGTGCCAGCAGCTACAAAATTGGGCCCCACAATGAGCAGTTCTTC
- TRBD2 TRBJ2-7 TRBV30 CAWSTGTSLYF TGTGCCTGGAGTACGGGGACTAGCCTGTACTTC
once - TRBJ2-3 TRBV6-4 CASSDNHGAADTQYF TGTGCCAGCAGTGACAATCACGGAGCGGCAGATACGCAGTATTTT
- - TRBJ1-2 TRBV7-8 CASSPGGGDYGYTF TGTGCCAGCAGCCCCGGGGGGGGTGACTATGGCTACACCTTC
- - TRBJ2-5 TRBV6-6 CASSYFRELSQETQYF TGTGCCAGCAGTTACTTCAGGGAACTCAGTCAGGAGACCCAGTACTTC
- TRBD2 TRBJ2-1 TRBV6-5 CASIGPSGSDEQFF TGTGCCAGCATAGGGCCTAGCGGGAGCGATGAGCAGTTCTTC
- TRBD2 TRBJ2-1 TRBV30 CASGGAAEQFF TGTGCCTCCGGGGGGGCGGCAGAGCAGTTCTTC
- - TRBJ1-2 TRBV6-4 CASSRDGTYGYTF TGTGCCAGCAGTAGGGACGGGACATATGGCTACACCTTC
- TRBD1 TRBJ2-2 TRBV27 CASSLLTGAGELFF TGTGCCAGCAGTTTACTAACAGGGGCCGGGGAGCTGTTTTTT
- - TRBJ2-7 TRBV7-8 CASSLVRAEQYF TGTGCCAGCAGCTTAGTAAGAGCCGAGCAGTACTTC
- TRBD1 TRBJ1-5 TRBV5-6 CASSASASGGVGNQPQHF TGTGCCAGCAGCGCGTCGGCGTCAGGGGGCGTAGGCAATCAGCCCCAGCATTTT
- - TRBJ2-4 TRBV2 CASSVETRVPAFPAKNIQYF TGTGCCAGCAGCGTTGAAACCCGGGTCCCAGCCTTTCCAGCCAAAAACATTCAGTACTTC
- - TRBJ2-7 TRBV10-3 CAISLRGPDLNYEQYF TGTGCCATCTCGTTGCGGGGGCCCGACCTGAACTACGAGCAGTACTTC